This TCR beta chain was found in a study of cytomegalovirus exposure and HLA in healthy donors. Germline V gene sequence: CDR1 KGHSH, CDR2 LQKENI. CDR3 length: 15 residues. V dropped 3 bases and J dropped 2 bases, with 13 bases sitting between them. Study-wide points: In an earlier analysis, about 87% or about 30%: the productive usage of most TCR beta V segments. An analysis was carried out later, and it reportedly showed fewer N-insertions in an Asian-associated ancestry cluster than the approximately 670-donor mean.

The PCR made use of 60 Vbeta and 13 Jbeta primers. TCRdb's table, derived via immunoSEQ multiplex PCR, lists solely in-frame clones and lacks some. The table includes 250,000 to 350,000 clones, 86% detected once. As for this clone: Its antigen is still unknown.

Specimen: PBMCs. The clonotype was recovered from a man aged 40-49 years in good health and CMV-seropositive. The chain recombines TRBV18 with TRBJ2-5; D possibly corresponds to TRBD2 (7 bases). The DNA for the CDR3 is TGTGCCAGCTCACCGGCTAGCGGACAGCAAGAGACCCAGTACTTC. Amino acids: CASSPASGQQETQYF.